This T cell receptor (beta chain) was profiled in a study of cytomegalovirus exposure and HLA in healthy donors. Germline-derived CDR1 and CDR2 are SGHDT and YYEEEE. The CDR3 consists of 12 residues. Trimming removed 3 bases from V and 2 bases from J, with 5 bases in between. Use of 60 Vbeta and 13 Jbeta primers characterized the PCR. Profiled with immunoSEQ multiplex PCR; TCRdb holds only in-frame clones, not every one. Of some 150,000 clones detected, about two thirds appear once; the ten largest clones hold approximately 2.8%. The TCR comes from a young woman in good health and CMV-seronegative. The V call is TRBV5-6, the J call TRBJ2-5; D gene unclear. Sequencing was carried out using PBMCs. CDR3 sequence: CASSSVQETQYF. The CDR3 DNA is TGTGCCAGCAGCTCTGTTCAAGAGACCCAGTACTTC.